The T cell receptor (beta chain) described here comes from a study of blood T cell repertoires in COVID-19 (dated by TCRdb to between 2020 and 2021). Study-wide context: The collaborator samples originated in the United States, Italy and Spain and spanned the acute and convalescent phases of COVID-19. Where available, HLA class I and class II types were taken from metadata supplied by the sample provider and were not determined by assay-based typing. The repertoires were released in a freely available public database intended as a resource for research on the immune response to SARS-CoV-2. The samples were drawn from two sources: the first 160 participants of the ongoing ImmuneRACE study, and 1,254 subjects contributed by 6 global collaborators. The dataset comprised deeply sampled blood TCRbeta repertoires from subjects exposed to, actively infected with, or recovered from COVID-19. The material from the prospective study consisted of cDNA or gDNA derived from T cells, B-cell-depleted T cells, or PBMCs. The sample metadata nearly always contained a de-identified subject ID, COVID-19 status, age in years and sex.

TCRbeta CDR3 regions were amplified from genomic DNA by means of the immunoSEQ Assay, a bias-controlled multiplex PCR. Processing in the source paper ran as follows. The number of nucleated cells in each sample was estimated from the amplification of reference gene primers within the assay. To quantify the absolute abundance of each unique TCRbeta CDR3 rearrangement, sequence reads were collapsed and filtered. For each sample, productive Simpson clonality was calculated as the square root of Simpson's diversity index over productive rearrangements. TCRdb took this table from immuneACCESS and kept in-frame rearrangements with V and J called. Such tables lack part of the clones; where checked against another copy, unresolved V genes explain under half of the gap, and the rest is unexplained. For V, J and clone size, that table is used; D and trimming come from the DNA. The sample data list about 240,000 clones, and more than 80% of these were observed just once. Of the sample, 7.5% to 8% is held by the ten largest clones.

At one collaborating source in Seattle, patients were enrolled during active infection and were followed longitudinally through the course of disease. Each collaborating institution followed its own protocols to collect whole blood in K2EDTA tubes. Collaborator samples were shipped for TCRbeta analysis as frozen whole blood, isolated PBMCs, or DNA extracted from either sample type. With respect to this clone: Which antigen it targets is not known. No much larger clonotype is one base removed from it; base qualities were not supplied.

CDR1 and CDR2, looked up from the germline V gene, are SGHAT and FQNNGV. There are 14 amino acids in the CDR3, from cysteine to phenylalanine inclusive. Only CDR3 DNA remains: 42 bases, in frame from the first base. Here V drops 5 bases and J drops 9 bases, and the junction holds 6 bases not matched to any gene. What the research found in general, with its limitations: The amount of clinical and demographic metadata varied by source and participant and was provided uncurated.

This receptor chain uses TRBV11-2 and TRBJ1-6; 8 junctional bases match TRBD1. The receptor was isolated from a woman older than 75 with COVID-19, enrolled during active disease. Specimen: peripheral blood. The CDR3 corresponds to CASSDRQGFSPLHF. The DNA reads as follows: TGTGCCAGCAGCGATCGACAGGGGTTTTCACCCCTCCACTTT.